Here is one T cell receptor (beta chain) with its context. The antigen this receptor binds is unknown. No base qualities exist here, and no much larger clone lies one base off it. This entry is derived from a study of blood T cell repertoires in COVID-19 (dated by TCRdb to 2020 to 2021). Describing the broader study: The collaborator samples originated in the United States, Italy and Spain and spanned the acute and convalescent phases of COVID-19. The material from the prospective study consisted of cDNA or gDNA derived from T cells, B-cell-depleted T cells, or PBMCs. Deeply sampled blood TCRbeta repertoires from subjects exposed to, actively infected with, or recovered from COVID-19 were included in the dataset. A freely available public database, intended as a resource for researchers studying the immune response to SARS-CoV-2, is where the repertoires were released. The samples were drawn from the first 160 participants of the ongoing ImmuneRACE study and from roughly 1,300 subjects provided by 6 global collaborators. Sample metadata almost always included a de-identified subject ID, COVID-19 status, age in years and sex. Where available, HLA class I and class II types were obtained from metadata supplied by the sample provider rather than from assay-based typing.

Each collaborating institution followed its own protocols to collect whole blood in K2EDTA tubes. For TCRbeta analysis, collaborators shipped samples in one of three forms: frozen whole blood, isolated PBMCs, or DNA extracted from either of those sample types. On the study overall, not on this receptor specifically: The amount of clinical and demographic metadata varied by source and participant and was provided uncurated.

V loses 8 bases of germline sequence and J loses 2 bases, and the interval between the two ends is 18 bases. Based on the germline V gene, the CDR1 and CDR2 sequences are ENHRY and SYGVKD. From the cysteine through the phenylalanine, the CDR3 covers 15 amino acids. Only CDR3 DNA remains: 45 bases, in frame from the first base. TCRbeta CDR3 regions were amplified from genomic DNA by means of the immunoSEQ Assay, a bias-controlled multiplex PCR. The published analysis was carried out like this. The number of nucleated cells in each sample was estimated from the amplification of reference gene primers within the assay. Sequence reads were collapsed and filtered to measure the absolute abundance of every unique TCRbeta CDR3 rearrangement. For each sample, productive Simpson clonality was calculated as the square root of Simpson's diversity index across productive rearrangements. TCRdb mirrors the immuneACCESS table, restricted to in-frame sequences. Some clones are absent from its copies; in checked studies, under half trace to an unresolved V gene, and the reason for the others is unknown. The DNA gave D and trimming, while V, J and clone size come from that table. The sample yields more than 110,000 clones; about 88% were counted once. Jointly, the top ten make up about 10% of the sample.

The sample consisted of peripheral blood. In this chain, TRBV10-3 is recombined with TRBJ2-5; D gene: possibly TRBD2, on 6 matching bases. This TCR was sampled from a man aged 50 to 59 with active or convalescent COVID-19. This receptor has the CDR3 CAIGTSGGGQETQYF. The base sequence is TGTGCCATCGGTACCAGTGGTGGGGGGCAAGAGACCCAGTACTTC.